These 32 T cell receptor beta chains originate from one sample sequenced in a study of cytomegalovirus exposure and HLA in healthy donors. Use of 60 Vbeta and 13 Jbeta primers characterized the PCR. Assay: immunoSEQ multiplex PCR; the TCRdb copy retains only in-frame clones and omits some. This repertoire shows roughly 100,000 clones, approximately 11% found once; its top ten account for approximately 16%. Sequencing used PBMCs. These receptors all come from a middle-aged man in good health and CMV-seropositive.

In this sample, this clone turned up a few times. This rearrangement joins TRBV5-4 to TRBJ2-1; 8 nucleotides align to TRBD2. This CDR3 has 11 residues. CDR1 and CDR2 from the germline V gene are SGHNT and YYREEE (reference sequence). Trimming cost V 4 bases and J 12 bases; bases outside gene matches: 3. The CDR3 here is CASSLSGTQFF. CDR3 DNA sequence: TGTGCCAGCAGCCTTAGCGGGACGCAGTTCTTC.

The V and J genes are TRBV5-1 and TRBJ2-5; D gene unclear. CDR1 and CDR2 (germline): SGHRS, YFSETQ. The V end was cut by 1 base, the J end by 3 bases, with 7 bases between. This CDR3 has 13 residues. The CDR3 DNA is TGCGCCAGCAGCTTGATGAGAGAAGAGACCCAGTACTTC. Amino acids: CASSLMREETQYF.

This sequence joins TRBV16 and TRBJ1-5; 8 bases match TRBD1. V lost 8 bases, J lost 7 bases, and 10 bases stayed unmatched. The CDR3 is 14 residues long. The germline V gene encodes CDR1 KGHSY and CDR2 FQNENV. The CDR3 sequence is CASARTGMGQPQHF. Written as DNA, the CDR3 is TGTGCCAGCGCCCGGACAGGGATGGGGCAGCCCCAGCATTTT. Drawing the rest from reference TRBV16 and TRBJ1-5, the complete variable domain is GEEVAQTPKHLVRGEGQKAKLYCAPIKGHSYVFWYQQVLKNEFKFLISFQNENVFDETGMPKERFSAKCLPNSPCSLEIQATKLEDSAVYFCASARTGMGQPQHFGDGTRLSIL.

V and J are TRBV6-5 and TRBJ2-7, with D possibly being TRBD1 (5 bases). With 3 bases removed from V and 4 bases from J, the gap between germline ends came to 13 bases. This CDR3 contains 14 residues. The germline V gene has CDR1 MNHEY and CDR2 SVGAGI. CDR3 sequence (DNA): TGTGCCAGCAGTTATCAGGGATCTGTGTACGAGCAGTACTTC. Amino acids: CASSYQGSVYEQYF.

This clone showed up just a few times. The rearrangement uses TRBV9 and TRBJ2-5, with TRBD2 matching 7 bases. This CDR3 comprises 14 residues. V trimming: 4 bases; J trimming: 2 bases; junction bases outside the gene matches: 5. Germline CDR1 is SGDLS and CDR2 is YYNGEE. For the CDR3, the DNA is TGTGCCAGCAGCCAAAGCGGGGCACAAGAGACCCAGTACTTC. This encodes CASSQSGAQETQYF.

This clone was seen a handful of times. This chain joins TRBV18 and TRBJ1-4; D may be TRBD1 (6 bases). Germline V gives CDR1 KGHSH, CDR2 LQKENI. The ends were cut back, 1 base at V and 6 bases at J, with 12 bases in the middle. The CDR3 sequence is 15 residues long. CDR3 loop: CASSPRVGAYEKLFF. Written as DNA, the CDR3 is TGTGCCAGCTCACCACGGGTGGGGGCATATGAAAAACTGTTTTTT.

This clone occurred a few times. This sequence joins TRBV5-1 and TRBJ2-1; 8 nucleotides agree with TRBD1. The CDR3 covers 18 residues. Germline V CDR1 and CDR2: SGHRS, YFSETQ. After removal of 3 bases from V and 3 bases from J, the junction contained 14 bases not matched to a gene. The CDR3 region has the DNA TGCGCCAGCAGCTCCGGGACAGGCTCGGCCTACTACTACAATGAGCAGTTCTTC. Translated, it gives CASSSGTGSAYYYNEQFF.

This clone was recorded a few times. The gene calls are TRBV4-1 and TRBJ1-1; D remains ambiguous. CDR1 and CDR2 (germline): MGHRA, YSYEKL. CDR3 size: 13 residues. V was shortened by 4 bases and J by 3 bases, with 9 bases between the two germline ends. Here the CDR3 reads CASSPPRDTEAFF. For the CDR3, the DNA is TGCGCCAGCAGCCCACCGCGGGACACTGAAGCTTTCTTT.

The chain employs TRBV7-2 and TRBJ2-5; D is possibly TRBD2 (6 bases). Trimming shortened V by 5 bases and J by 5 bases, and 18 bases separated the two germline ends. Germline V gene data show CDR1 as SGHTA and CDR2 as FQGNSA. The CDR3 contains 15 residues. For the CDR3, the DNA is TGTGCCAGCAGCGATAGTAGGGGAGGCCGCGAGACCCAGTACTTC. It codes for CASSDSRGGRETQYF.

In regard to this clone: The junction and the germline gene differ at one end; a read error may be behind it. The rearrangement links TRBV15 to TRBJ1-2; 9 bases are a match to TRBD1. This CDR3 has 17 residues. Germline V lookup: CDR1 LNHNV, CDR2 YYDKDF (reference sequence). The CDR3 loop is CATSRDDRGYENYGYPF. In DNA, the CDR3 is TGTGCCACCAGCAGAGATGACAGGGGGTATGAGAACTATGGCTACCCCTTC.

The chain uses TRBV27 and TRBJ2-5; D perhaps matches TRBD2 (6 bases). Germline CDR1 and CDR2: MNHEY and SMNVEV (reference sequence). CDR3 length equals 13 residues. Trimming cost V 3 bases and J 1 base, with 6 bases left between them. CDR3 sequence: CASSLGLQETQYF. CDR3 nucleotide sequence: TGTGCCAGCAGTTTGGGACTCCAAGAGACCCAGTACTTC.

The chain combines TRBV28 with TRBJ2-7, with 8 bases that match TRBD2. Per the germline V gene, CDR1 is MDHEN and CDR2 is SYDVKM. Trimming removed 7 bases from V and 0 bases from J; junction bases left unmatched: 5. This CDR3 is built from 14 residues. The CDR3 region has the DNA TGTGCCAGCATCGTAGCGGGATCCTCCTACGAGCAGTACTTC. Protein sequence: CASIVAGSSYEQYF. The full variable domain, rest sourced from reference TRBV28 and TRBJ2-7, is DVKVTQSSRYLVKRTGEKVFLECVQDMDHENMFWYRQDPGLGLRLIYFSYDVKMKEKGDIPEGYSVSREKKERFSLILESASTNQTSMYLCASIVAGSSYEQYFGPGTRLTVT.

This clone occurred a few times. Other DNA sequences from this sample encode an identical CDR3 as well. The gene calls are TRBV9 and TRBJ2-5; D remains ambiguous. The CDR3 consists of 12 residues. V was shortened by 0 bases and J by 4 bases, with 4 bases between the two germline ends. Germline values: CDR1 SGDLS, CDR2 YYNGEE. CDR3 coding DNA: TGTGCCAGCAGCGTAGACGGAGAGACCCAGTACTTC. Amino acids: CASSVDGETQYF.

The rearrangement links TRBV6-5 to TRBJ1-2; the D gene is possibly TRBD1 (6 bases). This CDR3 is 14 amino acids long. Trimming cost V 6 bases and J 6 bases, with 17 bases left between them. Germline V CDR1 and CDR2: MNHEY, SVGAGI. CDR3 DNA: TGTGCCAGCAGAGAAAGTCAGGGGATTCATGGCTACACCTTC. The encoded protein is CASRESQGIHGYTF.

This clone was observed a handful of times. The J gene is TRBJ2-7, the V gene TRBV7-2; TRBD2 agrees at 7 bases. Trimming at V came to 2 bases and at J to 8 bases, leaving 15 bases not matched to a gene. Germline loops: CDR1 SGHTA, CDR2 FQGNSA. CDR3 length: 16 amino acids. CDR3 amino acids: CASSLLRGLAVDQQYF. CDR3 nucleotides: TGTGCCAGCAGCTTACTGCGCGGGCTAGCGGTTGATCAGCAGTACTTC.

This chain connects TRBV7-7 to TRBJ2-5; TRBD2 aligns across 7 bases. This CDR3 spans 15 amino acids. The germline gives CDR1 SSHAT, CDR2 FNYEAQ (reference sequence). The CDR3 sequence: CASGKMGGNQETQYF. For the CDR3, the DNA is TGTGCGAGTGGAAAGATGGGGGGGAACCAAGAGACCCAGTACTTC.

This clone was counted between two and nine times. The chain couples TRBV5-1 to TRBJ1-2; perhaps TRBD1 as D (6 bases). Trimming stripped 4 bases from V and 4 bases from J, with 17 bases between. The CDR3 is made up of 15 amino acids. Germline assignment: CDR1 SGHRS and CDR2 YFSETQ. Written as DNA, the CDR3 is TGCGCCAGCAGCCTTGAAAGGGGGATAGGCTATGGCTACACCTTC. Residues: CASSLERGIGYGYTF.

The rearrangement joins TRBV29-1 to TRBJ1-5; the D gene is possibly TRBD1 (5 bases). Trimming cost V 4 bases and J 2 bases, with 9 bases left between them. The germline V gene encodes CDR1 SQVTM and CDR2 ANQGSEA. The CDR3 is 13 residues long. The DNA of the CDR3 is TGCAGCGTTGCGTCGGGGGGCAATCAGCCCCAGCATTTT. This encodes CSVASGGNQPQHF.

In this sample, this clone turned up a few times. This sequence joins TRBV29-1 and TRBJ1-2; the match to TRBD1 covers 10 bases. The germline V gene encodes CDR1 SQVTM and CDR2 ANQGSEA. Trimming took 6 bases from V and 5 from J; bases not matched to a gene: 3. The CDR3 loop spans 12 amino acids. The CDR3 coding sequence is TGCAGCGTCCGGACAGGGGGATATGGCTACACCTTC. Its translation: CSVRTGGYGYTF.

This clone was found a few times. The chain employs TRBV4-1 and TRBJ2-7; tentative D call: TRBD2 (5 bases). Germline loops: CDR1 MGHRA, CDR2 YSYEKL. Trimming took 5 bases from V and 7 from J, leaving 9 bases between them. The CDR3 loop spans 11 amino acids. Here the CDR3 DNA reads TGCGCCAGCAGCAGCAGCGGAGAGCAGTACTTC. Translating gives CASSSSGEQYF.

The genes are TRBV4-2 and TRBJ2-5; D possibly corresponds to TRBD2 (5 bases). Germline values: CDR1 LGHNA, CDR2 YNFKEQ. The ends were cut back, 1 base at V and 5 bases at J, with 17 bases in the middle. CDR3 size: 16 residues. The DNA of the CDR3 is TGTGCCAGCAGCCAAGGGGCCCGGGCTAGCCCCGAGACCCAGTACTTC. Amino acid sequence: CASSQGARASPETQYF.

This clone showed up just a few times. This chain joins TRBV28 and TRBJ1-1, with 11 bases matching TRBD1. CDR1 MDHEN and CDR2 SYDVKM come from the germline V gene. Trimming removed 6 bases from V and 3 bases from J; junction bases left unmatched: 18. The length of the CDR3 is 19 residues. The CDR3 sequence is CASRPSRGDRGLGDTEAFF. In DNA form, the CDR3 reads TGTGCCAGCAGACCCTCGAGGGGGGACAGGGGGTTGGGCGACACTGAAGCTTTCTTT.

This clone was seen more than once but under ten times. The V and J genes are TRBV4-1 and TRBJ2-7; D perhaps matches TRBD2 (6 bases). The CDR3 is 14 amino acids. Germline-derived CDR1 and CDR2 are MGHRA and YSYEKL. Trimming stripped 1 base from V and 5 bases from J, with 12 bases between. Here the CDR3 reads CASSQVGGAHEQYF. CDR3 bases: TGCGCCAGCAGCCAAGTTGGAGGGGCCCACGAGCAGTACTTC.

The chain carries TRBV5-1 and TRBJ2-2; 11 nucleotides line up with TRBD2. The CDR3 covers 17 residues. V shed 5 bases and J 2 bases; nucleotides not matched to a gene: 8. Per germline, CDR1 SGHRS and CDR2 YFSETQ. This CDR3 reads CASRNDLAGGNTGELFF. Written as DNA, the CDR3 is TGCGCCAGCAGAAATGACCTAGCGGGAGGTAACACCGGGGAGCTGTTTTTT.

This clone has just a few counts. The chain joins TRBV18 to TRBJ2-7, with D possibly being TRBD1 (5 bases). The CDR3 is made up of 16 amino acids. Between the trimmed V and J ends, which lost 3 bases and 0 bases, there was a span of 15 bases. Germline loops: CDR1 KGHSH, CDR2 LQKENI. The chain's CDR3 is CASSPSWGAISYEQYF. The CDR3 nucleotides read TGTGCCAGCTCACCTTCCTGGGGCGCGATCTCCTACGAGCAGTACTTC.

This clone was observed a few times. This chain connects TRBV10-3 to TRBJ1-1; 8 bases line up with TRBD1. Looked up from germline, CDR1 is ENHRY and CDR2 is SYGVKD. V shed 4 bases and J 3 bases; nucleotides not matched to a gene: 4. CDR3 length: 14 amino acids. The CDR3 sequence is CAISGTGSYTEAFF. The CDR3 nucleotides read TGTGCCATCAGTGGGACAGGGAGTTACACTGAAGCTTTCTTT.

This chain connects TRBV5-1 to TRBJ2-3; possible D gene TRBD2, 5 bases. Trimming removed 4 bases at V and 4 bases at J, with 19 bases between. CDR1 and CDR2 from the germline V gene are SGHRS and YFSETQ. This CDR3 is 16 amino acids long. The CDR3: CASSEAGLKTADTQYF. The CDR3, as DNA: TGCGCCAGCAGCGAGGCGGGTCTGAAAACTGCAGATACGCAGTATTTT.

This chain links TRBV2 with TRBJ2-2, with 12 bases aligning to TRBD1. There are 18 residues in the CDR3. From germline, CDR1 is SNHLY and CDR2 FYNNEI. V lost 10 bases, J lost 6 bases, and 18 bases stayed unmatched. CDR3 loop: CAILKLGQGATGAGELFF. The CDR3 nucleotides read TGTGCCATCCTGAAACTGGGACAGGGGGCAACCGGGGCCGGGGAGCTGTTTTTT.

This clone was picked up a small number of times. The chain combines TRBV29-1 with TRBJ1-1, with D possibly TRBD1 on 6 matching bases. The CDR3 runs to 13 residues. The V gene's germline CDR1 is SQVTM and CDR2 ANQGSEA. The ends were cut back, 6 bases at V and 3 bases at J, with 14 bases in the middle. Here the CDR3 DNA reads TGCAGCGTAGGGACATTTAGGGACACTGAAGCTTTCTTT. Amino acids: CSVGTFRDTEAFF.

The chain joins TRBV7-2 to TRBJ2-5, with D possibly TRBD1 on 6 matching bases. This CDR3 has 19 amino acids. V gave up 2 bases and J gave up 7 bases, with 29 bases separating them. The germline V gene has CDR1 SGHTA and CDR2 FQGNSA. The CDR3 region has the DNA TGTGCCAGCAGCTTATGGGTCCACCCAGGGGCAGGGGAAGATAGGACCCAGTACTTC. Translating gives CASSLWVHPGAGEDRTQYF.

This chain joins TRBV6-5 and TRBJ1-6, with 8 bases that match TRBD1. There are 16 residues in the CDR3. Trimming took 4 bases from V and 3 from J; bases not matched to a gene: 5. Germline V gives CDR1 MNHEY, CDR2 SVGAGI. The CDR3 DNA follows: TGTGCCAGCAGTTTCGCCGGGACAGGCTATAATTCACCCCTCCACTTT. Amino acid sequence: CASSFAGTGYNSPLHF.

The chain joins TRBV19 to TRBJ1-5; 8 bases are a match to TRBD1. After removal of 6 bases from V and 1 base from J, the junction contained 8 bases not matched to a gene. This CDR3 comprises 16 residues. Looked up from germline, CDR1 is LNHDA and CDR2 is SQIVND (reference sequence). CDR3 amino acids: CASRLDRDGSNQPQHF. As DNA, the CDR3 is TGTGCCAGTAGACTGGACAGGGACGGGAGCAATCAGCCCCAGCATTTT.